This TCR beta chain was found in a study of T cells in women clearing cervical HPV infection. Dot-blot hybridization genotyped cervical HPV amplified with MY09/MY11 PCR. Comments on this clone: The CDR3 end falls 3 residues outside the read, so it is completed with the germline J gene.

The V gene's germline CDR1 is SGHNT and CDR2 YYREEE (reference sequence). Trimming left V 0 bases short and J 4 bases short, with 10 bases between. This CDR3 spans 14 amino acids. Only in-frame clones appear in the TCRdb table, and some are missing; sequencing was by immunoSEQ multiplex PCR. The sample's table shows 9,000 to 15,000 clones. The TCR was taken from a woman aged 18-69 years with a cervical HPV16 infection that either progressed to CIN3+ or cleared (not recorded which). The rearrangement joins TRBV5-4 to TRBJ1-2; D ambiguous. The sequenced sample was blood buffy coat. Incomplete CDR3 DNA: TGTGCCAGCAGCTTGGGGGCGTCCGGCTATGGC. Translation: CASSLGASGYG. The complete CDR3 protein is CASSLGASGYGYTF.